The present T cell receptor beta chain was sequenced within a study of T cells after posttransplantation cyclophosphamide. This clone showed up many times. Treatment was busulfan-fludarabine conditioning, a marrow graft, and cyclophosphamide on days +3 and +4. Trimming stripped 1 base from V and 0 bases from J, with 9 bases between. Germline values: CDR1 MGHRA, CDR2 YSYEKL. This CDR3 comprises 15 residues. Measured with immunoSEQ multiplex PCR; TCRdb has only the in-frame clones, and not every one. The table records about 7,900 clones without singletons, the ten largest covering roughly 6%. Material: PBMCs, obtained after an allogeneic stem cell transplant with post-transplant cyclophosphamide. This chain links TRBV4-1 with TRBJ1-1, with no clear D. The TCR comes from a male patient aged 30 to 39 who received an allogeneic stem cell transplant from an unrelated donor, was CMV-positive, and had acute and chronic GVHD. Some T cells may be transferred from the graft donor. The CDR3 region is CASSQAGGMNTEAFF. The CDR3 DNA follows: TGCGCCAGCAGCCAAGCGGGCGGGATGAACACTGAAGCTTTCTTT.